The present TCR beta chain was sequenced within a study of T cell responses to AZD1222 COVID-19 vaccine. Points from the study as a whole: Sampled repertoires all dated from after the peak T cell response. Spike-specific TCR repertoires showed rising breadth and depth after two AZD1222 doses. A mostly white British donor set with more females was recruited, and clonal diversity was possibly underestimated.

V lost 5 bases to trimming and J lost 8 bases, with 10 bases between them. The CDR3 spans 12 residues. CDR1 and CDR2 from the germline V gene are SGHTA and FQGNSA. On this clone itself: Its antigen is unknown.

Only in-frame clones appear in the TCRdb table, and some are missing; sequencing was by immunoSEQ multiplex PCR. This sample has 150,000 or so clones, with around 90% found just once. This sequence was found in an adult in good health. The sequencing here drew on peripheral blood, taken on day 0 of AZD1222 vaccination. The rearrangement links TRBV7-2 to TRBJ2-1; D not resolved. In nucleotides, the CDR3 is TGTGCCAGCAGCAGAGGCCTGGATGAGCAGTTCTTC. This encodes CASSRGLDEQFF.